These T cell receptor beta chains were read from a single sample in a study of cytomegalovirus exposure and HLA in healthy donors. Clones were read by immunoSEQ multiplex PCR, and TCRdb kept only the in-frame ones, dropping some. The profile shows about 160,000 clones, about 80% of them singletons. Sequences were obtained from PBMCs. The receptors here all came from a man aged 35 to 55 in good health and CMV-seropositive. CDR3s include the opening cysteine and the closing phenylalanine or tryptophan. Fields, in order: CDR3 length, J gene, V gene, clone size, D gene, CDR3 DNA, CDR3 protein. A D gene is named only where the DNA matches it firmly. Only part of the rows carry a size: once, few, many, or a class if the clone is expanded.

>16|TRBJ1-2|TRBV12-5|.|.
TGTGCTAGTGGTTTGTGGGGGGCGGGGGCTAACTATGGCTACACCTTC
CASGLWGAGANYGYTF
>16|TRBJ2-7|TRBV7-6|.|TRBD2
TGTGCCAGCAGCCCCCGAAGCGGGACCCTCTCCTACGAGCAGTACTTC
CASSPRSGTLSYEQYF
>16|TRBJ1-3|TRBV6-1|few|.
TGTGCCAGCAGTGAATTCGGGAGGATCTCTGGAAACACCATATATTTT
CASSEFGRISGNTIYF
>14|TRBJ2-1|TRBV7-9|few|.
TGTGCCAGCAGCTTAGATCCTAGCCGCGGTGAGCAGTTCTTC
CASSLDPSRGEQFF
>14|TRBJ2-3|TRBV9|.|TRBD2
TGTGCCAGCAGCGGCGGACTAGCGACAGATACGCAGTATTTT
CASSGGLATDTQYF
>15|TRBJ2-7|TRBV4-1|.|.
TGCGCCAGCAGCCAAGTAAGGGGGAGCTCCTACGAGCAGTACTTC
CASSQVRGSSYEQYF
>16|TRBJ2-5|TRBV7-8|.|TRBD2
TGTGCCAGCAGGCACAATACCCTAGCGGTCCAAGAGACCCAGTACTTC
CASRHNTLAVQETQYF
>14|TRBJ2-7|TRBV7-9|.|TRBD2
TGTGCCAGCAGCCCTAGCGGGGGATCCTACGAGCAGTACTTC
CASSPSGGSYEQYF
>16|TRBJ2-3|TRBV19|once|TRBD1
TGTGCCAGTAAGAGGACAGGCTTCATTAGCACAGATACGCAGTATTTT
CASKRTGFISTDTQYF
>12|TRBJ1-2|TRBV10-3|.|.
TGTGCCATCCAGGGCGGAAACTATGGCTACACCTTC
CAIQGGNYGYTF
>15|TRBJ1-1|TRBV13|.|TRBD1
TGTGCCAGCAGCTCATCAGGGACAGGGAGTTCTCTAGCTTTCTTT
CASSSSGTGSSLAFF
>11|TRBJ2-7|TRBV6-1|few|.
TGTGCCAGCAGGACTGGCTACGAGCAGTACTTC
CASRTGYEQYF
>16|TRBJ2-1|TRBV18|few|TRBD2
TGTGCCAGCTCACCACGGCTAGCGGGAGGAGACGATGAGCAGTTCTTC
CASSPRLAGGDDEQFF
>13|TRBJ1-2|TRBV14|.|.
TGTGCCAGCAGCCAAAAGGGAGGGAGAGGCTACACCTTC
CASSQKGGRGYTF
>15|TRBJ2-2|TRBV5-1|.|.
TGCGCCAGCAGTTCCGGGAGCACGAACACCGGGGAGCTGTTTTTT
CASSSGSTNTGELFF
>15|TRBJ2-3|TRBV7-2|.|.
TGTGCCAGCAGCTCCCCGGCGGGGCAATCAGATACGCAGTATTTT
CASSSPAGQSDTQYF
>13|TRBJ2-7|TRBV5-4|.|.
TGTGCCAGCAGCTTGGACAGCCACTACGAGCAGTACTTC
CASSLDSHYEQYF
>14|TRBJ1-5|TRBV27|few|.
TGTGCCAGCAGTTTTCCCAGGGGTTGTCAGCCCCAGCATTTT
CASSFPRGCQPQHF
>14|TRBJ2-5|TRBV4-1|.|.
TGCGCCAGCAGCCAAGAAGCGATTCAAGAGACCCAGTACTTC
CASSQEAIQETQYF
>13|TRBJ2-7|TRBV7-2|once|.
TGTGCCAGCAGCTTAGTAACCACCTACGAGCAGTACTTC
CASSLVTTYEQYF
>15|TRBJ2-6|TRBV5-4|.|.
TGTGCCAGCAGCTTGCACATATCTGGGGCCAACGTCCTGACTTTC
CASSLHISGANVLTF
>14|TRBJ1-2|TRBV9|.|.
TGTGCCAGCAGCCCAAGGGGAGGGTCCGATGGCTACACCTTC
CASSPRGGSDGYTF
>16|TRBJ2-1|TRBV11-3|.|TRBD2
TGTGCCAGCAGCTTCGGACTAGCAGGCCCCTACAATGAGCAGTTCTTC
CASSFGLAGPYNEQFF